This T cell receptor (beta chain) stems from a study of T cells in Graves' hyperthyroidism and ophthalmopathy. Amplified TCR beta CDR3 regions came from RNA transcripts. A first-round RT-PCR of the TCR CDR3 used the HTBI primer set. TCRdb recomputed calls from the multiplex PCR reads with MiXCR, one row per CDR3 protein. The table records about 400,000 distinct CDR3 sequences, nearly 15% of them present only once. This clonotype was found a few times. This CDR3 is built from 14 residues. The V and J ends lost 6 bases and 3 bases respectively, with 15 bases between them. CDR1 and CDR2 from the germline V gene are MDHEN and SYDVKM.

The chain has TRBV28 and TRBJ2-7; no definite D call. The sequencing sample was made of blood. The receptor was derived from a woman aged 60-70 years with Graves' ophthalmopathy. CDR3 nucleotide sequence: TGTGCCAGCAGCAGTCCGCACGCTTTCTACGAGCAGTACTTC. It yields the protein CASSSPHAFYEQYF.